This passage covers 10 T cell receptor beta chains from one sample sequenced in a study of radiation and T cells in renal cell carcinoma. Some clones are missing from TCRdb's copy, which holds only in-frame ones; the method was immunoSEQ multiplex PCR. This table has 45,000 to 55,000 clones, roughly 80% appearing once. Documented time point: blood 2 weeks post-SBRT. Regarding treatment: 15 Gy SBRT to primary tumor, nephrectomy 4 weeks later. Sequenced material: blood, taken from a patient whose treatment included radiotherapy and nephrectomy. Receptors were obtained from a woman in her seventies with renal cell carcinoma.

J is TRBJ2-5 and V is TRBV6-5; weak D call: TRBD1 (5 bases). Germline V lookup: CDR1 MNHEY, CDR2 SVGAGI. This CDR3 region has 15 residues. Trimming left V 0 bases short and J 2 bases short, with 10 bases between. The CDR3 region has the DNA TGTGCCAGCAGTTACTCGGTCTCAGGGCAAGAGACCCAGTACTTC. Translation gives CASSYSVSGQETQYF.

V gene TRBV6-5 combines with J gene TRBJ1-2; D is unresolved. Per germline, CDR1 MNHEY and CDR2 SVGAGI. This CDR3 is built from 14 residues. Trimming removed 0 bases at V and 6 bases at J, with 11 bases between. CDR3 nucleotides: TGTGCCAGCAGTTACTCCGGCAGGTTTGATGGCTACACCTTC. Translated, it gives CASSYSGRFDGYTF.

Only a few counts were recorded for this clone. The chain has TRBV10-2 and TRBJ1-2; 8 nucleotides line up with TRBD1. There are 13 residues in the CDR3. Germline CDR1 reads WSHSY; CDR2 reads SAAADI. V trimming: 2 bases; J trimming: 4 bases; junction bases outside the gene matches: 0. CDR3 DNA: TGCGCCAGCAGTGAGACAGGGGGCTATGGCTACACCTTC. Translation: CASSETGGYGYTF.

The CDR3 loop is CASSRTGTNEKLFF. The CDR3 nucleotides are TGCGCCAGCAGCAGGACAGGCACTAATGAAAAACTGTTTTTT. This chain links TRBV5-1 with TRBJ1-4; 7 bases are a match to TRBD1. The V segment lost 4 bases and the J segment 2 bases; nucleotides outside the gene matches: 2. The CDR3 has 14 residues. The V gene's germline CDR1 is SGHRS and CDR2 YFSETQ.

The CDR3 protein is CASSYSGGQLDIQYF. CDR3 DNA: TGTGCCAGCAGTTACTCAGGGGGACAGCTGGACATTCAGTACTTC. The gene calls are TRBV6-6 and TRBJ2-4, with 7 bases that match TRBD1. The ends lost 0 bases at V and 8 bases at J; junction bases unmatched: 7. The germline V gene encodes CDR1 MNHNY and CDR2 SVGAGI (reference sequence). This CDR3 comprises 15 residues.

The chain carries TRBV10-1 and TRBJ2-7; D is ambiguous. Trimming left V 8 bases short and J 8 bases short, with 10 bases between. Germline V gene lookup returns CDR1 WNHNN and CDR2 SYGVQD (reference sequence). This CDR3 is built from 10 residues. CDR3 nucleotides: TGCGCCAGCCCCCCCTTCAAGCAGTACTTC. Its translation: CASPPFKQYF.

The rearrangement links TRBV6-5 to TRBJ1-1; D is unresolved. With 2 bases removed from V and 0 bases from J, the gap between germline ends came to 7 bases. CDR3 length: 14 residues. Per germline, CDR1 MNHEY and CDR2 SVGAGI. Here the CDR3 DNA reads TGTGCCAGCAGTTACACCGGGGTGAACACTGAAGCTTTCTTT. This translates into CASSYTGVNTEAFF.

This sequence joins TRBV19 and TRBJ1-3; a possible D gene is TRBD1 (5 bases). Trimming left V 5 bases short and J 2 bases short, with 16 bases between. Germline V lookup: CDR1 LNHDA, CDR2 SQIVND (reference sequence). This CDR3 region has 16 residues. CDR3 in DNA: TGTGCCAGTAGTTCAATCGGGGGACCTACTGGAAACACCATATATTTT. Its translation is CASSSIGGPTGNTIYF.

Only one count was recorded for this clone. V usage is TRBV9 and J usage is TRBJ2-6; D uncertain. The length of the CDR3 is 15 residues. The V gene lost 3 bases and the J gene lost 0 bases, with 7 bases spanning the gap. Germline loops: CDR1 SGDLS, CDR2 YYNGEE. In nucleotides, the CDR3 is TGTGCCAGCAGCGCTGGGGACTCTGGGGCCAACGTCCTGACTTTC. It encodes CASSAGDSGANVLTF.

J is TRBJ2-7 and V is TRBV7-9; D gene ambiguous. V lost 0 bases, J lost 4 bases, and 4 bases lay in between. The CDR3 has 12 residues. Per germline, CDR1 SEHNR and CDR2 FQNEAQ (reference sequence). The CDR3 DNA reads TGTGCCAGCAGCTTAGCGCAGTACGAGCAGTACTTC. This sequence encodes CASSLAQYEQYF.